This TCR beta chain was identified in a study of T-cell reconstitution after alpha-beta-depleted transplantation in children. Whole-study findings and limits: The origin of alpha-beta T cells about two months after transplant was reportedly several hundred expanded graft clones. Surviving recipient T cells and thymic progenitors underlay high day-60 TCRbeta diversity in some patients. T-cell counts and diversity at one year post-transplant came mainly from newly produced T cells.

The library targeted TCRbeta and was prepared with unique molecular identifiers. TCRdb re-analysed the PCR reads in MiXCR, keeping a single row per CDR3 protein. In the table there are about 32,000 distinct CDR3 sequences, around 7% of which are singletons. Ten or more counts support this clonotype. The antigen remains unidentified. Trimming left V 5 bases short and J 3 bases short, with 3 bases between. The CDR3 runs 11 residues. Germline CDR1 SGHTA, CDR2 FQGTGA. The chain is built from TRBV7-3 and TRBJ2-3; no definite D call. The sequencing used peripheral blood, collected 60 days after TCRalphabeta/CD19-depleted stem cell transplant. The TCR comes from a child under three years old who had a stem cell transplant for acute myeloid leukemia, so the T cells may come from the graft donor. In DNA, the CDR3 is TGTGCCAGCAGCGCTACAGATACGCAGTATTTT. It encodes CASSATDTQYF.